These 15 T cell receptor beta chains came from one sample sequenced in a study of technical replicates of blood from a few donors. The repertoire was sequenced with immunoSEQ multiplex PCR; TCRdb's copy has only in-frame clones and lacks some. The profile shows around 80,000 clones, around nine tenths of them singletons. Sequences were obtained from T cells isolated from PBMCs. Receptors originate from a human donor in good health.

The rearrangement joins TRBV27 to TRBJ2-6; D is undetermined. From germline, CDR1 is MNHEY and CDR2 SMNVEV (reference sequence). This CDR3 is 15 amino acids long. The V gene lost 7 bases and the J gene lost 1 base, with 11 bases spanning the gap. The CDR3 protein is CASTLGGSGANVLTF. CDR3 sequence (DNA): TGTGCCAGCACCTTAGGCGGTTCTGGGGCCAACGTCCTGACTTTC. Filled out from reference TRBV27 and TRBJ2-6, the complete variable domain reads EAQVTQNPRYLITVTGKKLTVTCSQNMNHEYMSWYRQDPGLGLRQIYYSMNVEVTDKGDVPEGYKVSRKEKRNFPLILESPSPNQTSLYFCASTLGGSGANVLTFGAGSRLTVL.

The chain links TRBV7-2 to TRBJ2-5; D is perhaps TRBD2 (6 bases). Germline assignment: CDR1 SGHTA and CDR2 FQGNSA. V lost 1 base and J lost 4, with 16 bases in between. The CDR3 is 16 residues long. CDR3 nucleotides: TGTGCCAGCAGCTTAGTATTCGGGAGTCGTGCAGAGACCCAGTACTTC. It codes for CASSLVFGSRAETQYF.

The table lists this clone with a few counts. V usage is TRBV7-9 and J usage is TRBJ1-4; 9 bases agree with TRBD1. This CDR3 has 16 residues. The V gene end was trimmed by 5 bases and the J gene end by 7 bases; junction bases not matched to a gene: 11. Germline V lookup: CDR1 SEHNR, CDR2 FQNEAQ (reference sequence). The CDR3 DNA sequence: TGTGCCAGCAGCCCGAGGGAGGGGGACAGGGCTGAAAAACTGTTTTTT. It translates to CASSPREGDRAEKLFF. The variable domain in full, with the rest retrieved from reference TRBV7-9 and TRBJ1-4, is DTGVSQNPRHKITKRGQNVTFRCDPISEHNRLYWYRQTLGQGPEFLTYFQNEAQLEKSRLLSDRFSAERPKGSFSTLEIQRTEQGDSAMYLCASSPREGDRAEKLFFGSGTQLSVL.

This chain uses TRBV5-1 with TRBJ2-7; D perhaps matches TRBD1 (6 bases). Germline loops: CDR1 SGHRS, CDR2 YFSETQ. The CDR3 totals 16 residues. The V end was cut by 4 bases, the J end by 1 base, with 18 bases between. The CDR3 region has the DNA TGCGCCAGCAGCCAAGACCCAACAGGGCAGTCCTACGAGCAGTACTTC. Its protein product is CASSQDPTGQSYEQYF.

The chain joins TRBV6-5 to TRBJ1-3, with 7 bases aligning to TRBD1. This CDR3 spans 14 amino acids. Germline-derived CDR1 and CDR2 are MNHEY and SVGAGI. V lost 9 bases, J lost 2 bases, and 7 bases stayed unmatched. CDR3 sequence: CASSGQATGNTIYF. The CDR3 nucleotides read TGTGCCAGTTCAGGACAGGCCACTGGAAACACCATATATTTT.

The rearrangement links TRBV20-1 to TRBJ2-3, with D maybe TRBD2 (5 bases). Trimming cost V 5 bases and J 5 bases, with 8 bases left between them. The CDR3 is 11 residues long. The germline gives CDR1 DFQATT, CDR2 SNEGSKA (reference sequence). This CDR3 reads CSAPDLDTQYF. CDR3 bases: TGCAGTGCTCCGGACTTAGATACGCAGTATTTT.

This clone came up once. The gene calls are TRBV15 and TRBJ2-3; TRBD2 might be the D (7 bases). CDR1 is LNHNV, CDR2 YYDKDF, per germline (reference sequence). This CDR3 has 13 residues. V was shortened by 5 bases and J by 8 bases, with 14 bases between the two germline ends. CDR3 bases: TGTGCCACCAGCCGGGAGGCCAGGGGTACGCAGTATTTT. Its translation is CATSREARGTQYF.

The J gene is TRBJ2-7, the V gene TRBV15; 11 nucleotides agree with TRBD2. Germline loops: CDR1 LNHNV, CDR2 YYDKDF (reference sequence). Losses at the gene ends were 5 bases for V and 4 bases for J; bases not matched to a gene: 10. This CDR3 is 16 amino acids long. For the CDR3, the DNA is TGTGCCACCAGCCCCACCCCCGGGACTAGCGGATACGAGCAGTACTTC. Translation: CATSPTPGTSGYEQYF.

The rearrangement links TRBV19 to TRBJ1-2; D not resolved. Trimming cost V 7 bases and J 3 bases, with 12 bases left between them. The CDR3 is 13 residues long. Germline-derived CDR1 and CDR2 are LNHDA and SQIVND (reference sequence). CDR3 loop: CASTIGGYYGYTF. Written as DNA, the CDR3 is TGTGCCAGTACCATAGGCGGATACTATGGCTACACCTTC.

Here the CDR3 DNA reads TGCGCCAGCAGCTTGCAGCTAGCGGGTCCTTCCTACGAGCAGTACTTC. This gives the protein CASSLQLAGPSYEQYF. The chain uses TRBV5-1 and TRBJ2-7, with 8 bases aligning to TRBD2. The trim removed 1 base at V and 1 base at J, leaving 7 bases unmatched. Germline CDR1 is SGHRS and CDR2 is YFSETQ. This CDR3 is built from 16 residues.

The J gene is TRBJ2-1, the V gene TRBV11-3, with TRBD2 matching over 7 bases. V was pared by 3 bases and J by 6 bases, with 2 bases of the junction left unmatched. The CDR3 contains 13 residues. The germline V gene encodes CDR1 SGHNT and CDR2 YENEEA. The CDR3 coding sequence is TGTGCCAGCAGCTTCTCTAGCGGCAATGAGCAGTTCTTC. Residues: CASSFSSGNEQFF.

The chain combines TRBV25-1 with TRBJ2-2; TRBD2 might be the D (6 bases). This CDR3 is built from 13 residues. Per the germline V gene, CDR1 is MGHDK and CDR2 is SYGVNS. The V end was cut by 7 bases, the J end by 4 bases, with 10 bases between. CDR3 coding DNA: TGTGCCAGCAAACTAGCAAGCACCGGGGAGCTGTTTTTT. Translated: CASKLASTGELFF.

This rearrangement joins TRBV7-3 to TRBJ2-2, with TRBD2 as a possible D gene (6 bases). The V end was cut by 1 base, the J end by 1 base, with 10 bases between. There are 16 residues in the CDR3. The V gene's germline CDR1 is SGHTA and CDR2 FQGTGA. CDR3 sequence (DNA): TGTGCCAGCAGCTTAAGTGGGAGGCTGAACACCGGGGAGCTGTTTTTT. It translates to CASSLSGRLNTGELFF.

The V and J genes are TRBV15 and TRBJ1-1, with 9 bases matching TRBD1. The CDR3 covers 17 residues. The germline V gene encodes CDR1 LNHNV and CDR2 YYDKDF (reference sequence). J was trimmed by 10 bases and V by 2 bases; bases with no gene match: 17. The CDR3 loop reads CATSRTIPPGTGKGAFF. The CDR3 DNA reads TGTGCCACCAGCAGAACTATTCCCCCCGGGACAGGGAAAGGAGCTTTCTTT. Full variable domain (missing parts from reference TRBV15 and TRBJ1-1): DAMVIQNPRYQVTQFGKPVTLSCSQTLNHNVMYWYQQKSSQAPKLLFHYYDKDFNNEADTPDNFQSRRPNTSFCFLDIRSPGLGDTAMYLCATSRTIPPGTGKGAFFGQGTRLTVV.

This chain links TRBV6-6 with TRBJ2-7; D gene ambiguous. V was clipped by 2 bases and J by 4 bases, with 9 bases between them. Germline assignment: CDR1 MNHNY and CDR2 SVGAGI (reference sequence). The CDR3 has 13 amino acids. As DNA, the CDR3 is TGTGCCAGCAGTTACGCCGACATATACGAGCAGTACTTC. As protein: CASSYADIYEQYF.